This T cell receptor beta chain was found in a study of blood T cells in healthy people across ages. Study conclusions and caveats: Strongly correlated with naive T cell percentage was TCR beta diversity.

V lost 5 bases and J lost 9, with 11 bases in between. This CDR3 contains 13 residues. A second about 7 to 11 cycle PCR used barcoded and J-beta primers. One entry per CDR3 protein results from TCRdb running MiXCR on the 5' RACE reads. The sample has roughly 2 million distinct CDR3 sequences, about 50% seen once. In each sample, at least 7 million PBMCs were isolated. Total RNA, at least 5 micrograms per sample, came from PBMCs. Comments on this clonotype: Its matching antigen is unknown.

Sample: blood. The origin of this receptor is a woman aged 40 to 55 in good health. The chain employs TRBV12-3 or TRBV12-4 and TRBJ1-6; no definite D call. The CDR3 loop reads CASSITLGSPLHF. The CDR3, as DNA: TGTGCCAGCAGTATAACCCTAGGTTCACCCCTCCACTTT.